This T cell receptor (beta chain) appears in the sequencing data of a study of post-analysis software for immune sequencing data. Built from TCR beta cDNA, the libraries had unique molecular identifiers in them. One entry per CDR3 protein, called by TCRdb with MiXCR from the PCR reads. In the table there are about 380,000 distinct CDR3 sequences, roughly 38% of which are singletons. This sequence was found in a girl aged 10-17 years with multiple sclerosis. The specimen was blood.

CDR3 residues: CASSQLAGGYTF. The CDR3 DNA is TGCGCCAGCAGCCAACTTGCTGGGGGCTACACCTTC. V is TRBV4-1 and J is TRBJ1-2, with unresolved D. Germline V CDR1 and CDR2: MGHRA, YSYEKL. Between the trimmed V and J ends, which lost 2 bases and 8 bases, there was a span of 9 bases. The CDR3 extends over 12 amino acids.